The text below deals with one T cell receptor beta chain. The record originates from a study of shared clonotypes between healthy human individuals. The study ran the assay at deep level. Generated by immunoSEQ multiplex PCR, the TCRdb table keeps only in-frame clones and is missing some. Of roughly 680,000 clones in the sample, 72% were seen once. With 6 bases removed from V and 2 bases from J, the gap between germline ends came to 14 bases. The CDR3 consists of 14 residues. The receptor was derived from a woman aged 30 to 39 in good health. V gene TRBV23-1 combines with J gene TRBJ2-7; D perhaps matches TRBD1 (6 bases). TRBV23-1 is an ORF for which the function is uncertain. Source material: memory CD4+ T cells sorted from blood. The subset: CD45RA-negative fraction. CDR3 DNA sequence: TGCGCCAGCAGAACAACCAGGGGCCCCTACGAGCAGTACTTC. It specifies CASRTTRGPYEQYF.